These T cell receptor beta chains were read from a single sample in a study of OX40 agonist ivuxolimab in advanced cancers. The assay was immunoSEQ multiplex PCR, and TCRdb's table has in-frame clones only and misses some. Altogether 81,000 or so clones are present, under 95% being singletons, with the ten largest covering more than 7%. The sequences come from CD4+ or CD8+ T cells sorted from blood, collected in a trial of the OX40 agonist ivuxolimab. These receptors were taken from an adult with an advanced solid tumor such as melanoma, head and neck, liver or kidney cancer. CDR3s include the opening cysteine and the closing phenylalanine or tryptophan. D genes are given only for firm matches. Size tells how often a clone was seen (once, few, many) or the class of an expanded clone, and some rows leave it out.

.,TRBV6-1,.,TRBJ1-2,TGTGCCAGCAGTGAATTAGCTGGGGGCCCCTATGGCTACACCTTC,CASSELAGGPYGYTF
.,TRBV7-2,.,TRBJ2-6,TGTGCCAGCAGCCTCGGACCAGGGGTTGGGGCCAACGTCCTGACTTTC,CASSLGPGVGANVLTF
.,TRBV27,.,TRBJ2-1,TGTGCCAGCAGTTTAACGGGGAGCCCCTACAATGAGCAGTTCTTC,CASSLTGSPYNEQFF
.,TRBV28,.,TRBJ2-2,TGTGCCAGCAGTTTAAGTCGGCAGGGGGGATACACCGGGGAGCTGTTTTTT,CASSLSRQGGYTGELFF
TRBD1,TRBV28,.,TRBJ2-3,TGTGCCAGCAGTCAGACAGGGGGCGCACTGGAGGTCTCCCAGAGAGATACGCAGTATTTT,CASSQTGGALEVSQRDTQYF
TRBD1,TRBV28,.,TRBJ2-7,TGTGCCAGCAGTTTAGGGGGACAGGGACGCGAGCAGTACTTC,CASSLGGQGREQYF
.,TRBV30,.,TRBJ2-3,TGTGCCTGGAGTTCAGACCCAGCAGATACGCAGTATTTT,CAWSSDPADTQYF
TRBD2,TRBV15,.,TRBJ2-5,TGTGCCACCAGCAGAGGACTAGCGGGGGCCGACCAAGAGACCCAGTACTTC,CATSRGLAGADQETQYF
TRBD1,TRBV25-1,.,TRBJ1-1,TGTGCCAGCAGTGAATCGCCAGGGGGAGAGACTGAAGCTTTCTTT,CASSESPGGETEAFF
.,TRBV6-5,.,TRBJ2-7,TGTGCCAGCAGTTACTCGCAAGAGCAGTACTTC,CASSYSQEQYF
.,TRBV27,.,TRBJ1-1,TGTGCTTCCGTCTCCTTCACTGAAGCTTTCTTT,CASVSFTEAFF
TRBD1,TRBV30,.,TRBJ2-5,TGTGCCCAGGACAGGGGTACGGAGACCCAGTACTTC,CAQDRGTETQYF
.,TRBV6-5,.,TRBJ1-6,TGTGCCAGCATCCTCCAGCGCTCCTATAATTCACCCCTCCACTTT,CASILQRSYNSPLHF
TRBD1,TRBV9,.,TRBJ1-4,TGTGCCAGCAGCGTAGAGGGGGCGGGTGAAAAACTGTTTTTT,CASSVEGAGEKLFF
TRBD1,TRBV11-3,.,TRBJ1-6,TGTGCCAGCAAACGACAGGGGCCCTCACCCCTCCACTTT,CASKRQGPSPLHF
.,TRBV10-2,.,TRBJ1-2,TGCGCCAGCTGGGATTCTGGGGGCAATGGCTACACCTTC,CASWDSGGNGYTF
.,TRBV7-9,.,TRBJ1-2,TGTGCCAGCAGCTTTCAGGAGAAAGATGGCTACACCTTC,CASSFQEKDGYTF
.,TRBV12-5,once,TRBJ2-7,TGTGCTAGTGGTTTGGGTTTGGGACTGGCCTACGAGCAGTACTTC,CASGLGLGLAYEQYF
.,TRBV19,.,TRBJ2-2,TGTGCCAGTAGTATAGTAGTCCGGGGACCCACCGGGGAGCTGTTTTTT,CASSIVVRGPTGELFF
.,TRBV30,.,TRBJ2-3,TGTGCCTGGAGTCCAGATTCCACAGATACGCAGTATTTT,CAWSPDSTDTQYF
.,TRBV28,.,TRBJ2-3,TGTGCCAGCAGCCACGGGGGTCCCACAGATACGCAGTATTTT,CASSHGGPTDTQYF
TRBD1,TRBV4-3,.,TRBJ1-2,TGCGCCAGCAGCCAAGGTCAGGGGGCTAACTATGGCTACATCTTC,CASSQGQGANYGYIF
.,TRBV7-8,.,TRBJ2-3,TGTGCCAGCAGCTCCGCCATAGGCGGATCCACAGATACGCAGTATTTT,CASSSAIGGSTDTQYF
.,TRBV4-1,few,TRBJ1-5,TGCGCCAGCAGCCAAGGGGTGATGCGCAATCAGCCCCAGCATTTT,CASSQGVMRNQPQHF
TRBD2,TRBV9,.,TRBJ2-3,TGTGCCAGCAGCGCAAGACTAGCGGGACTCACAGATACGCAGTATTTT,CASSARLAGLTDTQYF
TRBD1,TRBV29-1,.,TRBJ1-5,TGCAGCACCCGAAAGGGGGCTGTCAATCAGCCCCAGCATTTT,CSTRKGAVNQPQHF
TRBD2,TRBV6-6,once,TRBJ2-3,TGTGCCAGCAGCCCAACAGCGGGGCCAGATACGCAGTATTTT,CASSPTAGPDTQYF
.,TRBV4-3,.,TRBJ1-2,TGCGCCAGCAGCCAAGATCCCGGACTCGTCTATGGCTACACCTTC,CASSQDPGLVYGYTF
.,TRBV19,.,TRBJ2-7,TGTGCCAGTAGTTTTGCAGGGTTAATCTACGAGCAGTACTTC,CASSFAGLIYEQYF
.,TRBV9,.,TRBJ2-3,TGTGCCAGCAGCGTAGGGGGCCGCACAGATACGCAGTATTTT,CASSVGGRTDTQYF
.,TRBV6-5,.,TRBJ1-1,TGTGCCAGCAGTTACCAGGGGACGAACACTGAAGCTTTCTTT,CASSYQGTNTEAFF
.,TRBV30,.,TRBJ2-7,TGTGCCTGGAGTGTAGGGTACACCTACGAGCAGTACTTC,CAWSVGYTYEQYF
.,TRBV9,.,TRBJ2-3,TGTGCCAGCAGCCTGGGCGGTAGCACAGATACGCAGTATTTT,CASSLGGSTDTQYF
.,TRBV9,.,TRBJ1-3,TGTGCCAGCAGCGACCCCTCTGGAAACACCATATATTTT,CASSDPSGNTIYF
.,TRBV25-1,.,TRBJ1-5,TGTGCCAGCAGTGATCGGGGGGTCGGCCAGCCCCAGCATTTT,CASSDRGVGQPQHF
.,TRBV30,.,TRBJ1-4,TGTGCCTGGAGTGTACCTGAAAAACTGTTTTTT,CAWSVPEKLFF
.,TRBV28,.,TRBJ1-5,TGTGCCAGCAGTCTCGTCGCGGGTCCTTGGCCCCAGCATTTT,CASSLVAGPWPQHF
.,TRBV9,.,TRBJ2-3,TGTGCCAGCAGCGTAAACACAGATACGCAGTATTTT,CASSVNTDTQYF
TRBD2,TRBV13,.,TRBJ2-1,TGTGCCAGCAGCTTAAGTCCCTCTAGCGGGCTGATATACAATGAGCAGTTCTTC,CASSLSPSSGLIYNEQFF
TRBD2,TRBV27,.,TRBJ2-3,TGTGCCAGCAGTTACCTTTTGGGACTAGGCCCAGATACGCAGTATTTT,CASSYLLGLGPDTQYF
.,TRBV2,.,TRBJ1-2,TGTGCCAGCATCCCCCAGGGCCTCTATGGCTACACCTTC,CASIPQGLYGYTF
.,TRBV30,.,TRBJ2-2,TGTGCCTGGAGTGTCATACAGTGGACCGGGGAGCTGTTTTTT,CAWSVIQWTGELFF
TRBD1,TRBV4-1,.,TRBJ1-2,TGCGCCAGCAGCCCCCGGGACAGAGGTATAGAAGGCTACACCTTC,CASSPRDRGIEGYTF
TRBD2,TRBV9,.,TRBJ2-3,TGTGCCAGCAGCGGATGGGGGGGGTCCACAGATACGCAGTATTTT,CASSGWGGSTDTQYF
TRBD1,TRBV4-1,.,TRBJ1-6,TGCGCCAGCAGCCAGGCGACAGGGTTTTCTTCACCCCTCCACTTT,CASSQATGFSSPLHF
TRBD1,TRBV30,.,TRBJ1-6,TGTGCCTGGCACACCGGGACAGGGGTATCACCCCTCCACTTT,CAWHTGTGVSPLHF
.,TRBV28,.,TRBJ2-7,TGTGCCAGCAGGCCCCGACCAGGGTCACGGCTCTACGAGCAGTACTTC,CASRPRPGSRLYEQYF
TRBD1,TRBV15,once,TRBJ1-5,TGTGCCACCAGCAGACAGGGGGGCAATCAGCCCCAGCATTTT,CATSRQGGNQPQHF